This T cell receptor beta chain emerged from a study of blood T cell repertoires in COVID-19. Study-wide context: Donors in the United States, Italy and Spain gave samples during acute or convalescent COVID-19. T cells, B-cell-depleted T cells, or PBMCs supplied cDNA or gDNA.

Authors' methods: Reference gene primers were amplified, and this amplification served to estimate nucleated cell counts. Data came from immunoSEQ multiplex PCR; TCRdb stores just in-frame clones and leaves some out. From that table come the V and J calls and clone size; the DNA was used to work out D and trimming. The sample contains under 250,000 clones, around nine tenths of which appear only once. This CDR3 spans 13 amino acids. With 0 bases removed from V and 8 bases from J, the gap between germline ends came to 10 bases. Germline lookup yields CDR1 LGHDT and CDR2 YNNKEL (reference sequence). Sequenced material: peripheral blood. The chain uses TRBV3-1 (or the pseudogene TRBV3-2) and TRBJ1-2, with D hard to call. This TCR was recovered from a woman aged 70-85 years with active or convalescent COVID-19. The CDR3 nucleotides are TGTGCCAGCAGCCAAGATCGAGGTCGGGGCTACACCTTC. This sequence encodes CASSQDRGRGYTF.